This is a list of T cell receptor beta chains from one sample in a study of cytomegalovirus exposure and HLA in healthy donors. Repertoires were generated with immunoSEQ multiplex PCR, while TCRdb's copy carries only in-frame clones and drops some. The table shows about 140,000 clones, with roughly two thirds occurring only once. Sequencing was performed on PBMCs. The receptor source for this set is a middle-aged woman in good health and CMV-seronegative. CDR3s include the opening cysteine and the closing phenylalanine or tryptophan. D genes are given only for firm matches. Size is omitted from some rows. Given values are once, few, many or a class for expanded clones.

j_gene: TRBJ2-6
d_gene: TRBD1
abundance: NA
v_gene: TRBV2
CDR3aa: CASSARTGLIFSGANVLTF
CDR3nt: TGTGCCAGCAGTGCCCGGACAGGATTAATATTCTCTGGGGCCAACGTCCTGACTTTC

j_gene: TRBJ2-5
d_gene: TRBD2
abundance: once
v_gene: TRBV5-1
CDR3aa: CASSLRTTSVQETQYF
CDR3nt: TGCGCCAGCAGCTTGAGAACGACTAGCGTACAAGAGACCCAGTACTTC

j_gene: TRBJ1-5
d_gene: TRBD1
abundance: NA
v_gene: TRBV28
CDR3aa: CASSPAGTVYQPQHF
CDR3nt: TGTGCCAGCAGCCCGGCCGGGACAGTATATCAGCCCCAGCATTTT

j_gene: TRBJ2-6
d_gene: NA
abundance: once
v_gene: TRBV19
CDR3aa: CATSEGVLRSGANVLTF
CDR3nt: TGTGCCACCAGCGAGGGAGTCTTGCGCTCTGGGGCCAACGTCCTGACTTTC

j_gene: TRBJ2-2
d_gene: NA
abundance: NA
v_gene: TRBV19
CDR3aa: CASSIPGYTGELFF
CDR3nt: TGTGCCAGTAGTATACCAGGGTATACGGGGGAGCTGTTTTTT

j_gene: TRBJ2-3
d_gene: TRBD1
abundance: NA
v_gene: TRBV6-5
CDR3aa: CASSYRDRDSDTQYF
CDR3nt: TGTGCCAGCAGTTACCGGGACAGGGATTCAGATACGCAGTATTTT

j_gene: TRBJ1-3
d_gene: NA
abundance: NA
v_gene: TRBV5-4
CDR3aa: CASSFTGSTGNTIYF
CDR3nt: TGTGCCAGCAGCTTCACAGGGTCCACTGGAAACACCATATATTTT

j_gene: TRBJ2-3
d_gene: NA
abundance: NA
v_gene: TRBV18
CDR3aa: CASSPDLGVMDTQYF
CDR3nt: TGTGCCAGCTCACCGGATCTGGGAGTTATGGATACGCAGTATTTT

j_gene: TRBJ2-3
d_gene: TRBD2
abundance: NA
v_gene: TRBV6-5
CDR3aa: CASAGLAGDTDTQYF
CDR3nt: TGTGCCAGCGCCGGACTAGCGGGGGACACAGATACGCAGTATTTT

j_gene: TRBJ2-5
d_gene: TRBD2
abundance: NA
v_gene: TRBV9
CDR3aa: CASSDRLAGGQETQYF
CDR3nt: TGTGCCAGCAGCGATCGACTAGCGGGGGGCCAAGAGACCCAGTACTTC

j_gene: TRBJ2-2
d_gene: NA
abundance: NA
v_gene: TRBV2
CDR3aa: CASRRDNTGELFF
CDR3nt: TGTGCCAGCAGGCGGGATAACACCGGGGAGCTGTTTTTT

j_gene: TRBJ1-2
d_gene: NA
abundance: NA
v_gene: TRBV4-2
CDR3aa: CASSQGTAPVYGYTF
CDR3nt: TGTGCCAGCAGCCAAGGGACTGCTCCGGTCTATGGCTACACCTTC

j_gene: TRBJ1-1
d_gene: TRBD1
abundance: NA
v_gene: TRBV4-1
CDR3aa: CASSHETGGVNTEAFF
CDR3nt: TGCGCCAGCAGCCACGAGACAGGGGGCGTGAACACTGAAGCTTTCTTT

j_gene: TRBJ1-1
d_gene: NA
abundance: few
v_gene: TRBV2
CDR3aa: CASTTPGGALREAFF
CDR3nt: TGTGCCAGCACTACCCCCGGTGGGGCGCTTCGCGAAGCTTTCTTT

j_gene: TRBJ1-6
d_gene: TRBD1
abundance: NA
v_gene: TRBV9
CDR3aa: CASSVGGQPNSPLHF
CDR3nt: TGTGCCAGCAGCGTAGGGGGACAGCCCAATTCACCCCTCCACTTT

j_gene: TRBJ1-2
d_gene: NA
abundance: NA
v_gene: TRBV5-4
CDR3aa: CASSPERFSGYGYTF
CDR3nt: TGTGCCAGCAGCCCGGAGCGGTTCAGCGGCTATGGCTACACCTTC

j_gene: TRBJ2-5
d_gene: NA
abundance: NA
v_gene: TRBV11-2
CDR3aa: CASSFVQGQETQYF
CDR3nt: TGTGCCAGCAGCTTCGTACAGGGTCAAGAGACCCAGTACTTC

j_gene: TRBJ1-1
d_gene: NA
abundance: NA
v_gene: TRBV9
CDR3aa: CASSVEGGNTEAFF
CDR3nt: TGTGCCAGCAGCGTAGAAGGGGGGAACACTGAAGCTTTCTTT

j_gene: TRBJ1-2
d_gene: TRBD1
abundance: few
v_gene: TRBV4-1
CDR3aa: CASSSKTGAGYTF
CDR3nt: TGCGCCAGCAGCTCGAAAACAGGGGCTGGCTACACCTTC

j_gene: TRBJ1-2
d_gene: NA
abundance: once
v_gene: TRBV7-9
CDR3aa: CASRHILTVGEYGYTF
CDR3nt: TGTGCCAGCAGGCACATTCTTACGGTTGGAGAATATGGCTACACCTTC

j_gene: TRBJ1-2
d_gene: TRBD1
abundance: NA
v_gene: TRBV9
CDR3aa: CASSAGQGDRPYGYTF
CDR3nt: TGTGCCAGCAGCGCGGGACAGGGGGATAGACCCTATGGCTACACCTTC

j_gene: TRBJ2-1
d_gene: TRBD2
abundance: NA
v_gene: TRBV15
CDR3aa: CATSENRLAGLDNEQFF
CDR3nt: TGTGCCACCAGCGAAAATAGACTAGCGGGGCTAGACAATGAGCAGTTCTTC

j_gene: TRBJ2-6
d_gene: TRBD1
abundance: NA
v_gene: TRBV9
CDR3aa: CASSPRTGLPGANVLTF
CDR3nt: TGTGCCAGCAGCCCGAGGACAGGGTTGCCGGGGGCCAACGTCCTGACTTTC

j_gene: TRBJ1-6
d_gene: NA
abundance: NA
v_gene: TRBV4-3
CDR3aa: CASSQESLGAGSPLHF
CDR3nt: TGCGCCAGCAGCCAAGAGTCCCTGGGGGCTGGATCACCCCTCCACTTT

j_gene: TRBJ1-3
d_gene: NA
abundance: NA
v_gene: TRBV7-9
CDR3aa: CASSLTGIDSGNTIYF
CDR3nt: TGTGCCAGCAGCTTGACAGGTATTGACTCTGGAAACACCATATATTTT

j_gene: TRBJ2-1
d_gene: TRBD2
abundance: NA
v_gene: TRBV7-8
CDR3aa: CASSLLAGGQGGEQFF
CDR3nt: TGTGCCAGCAGCCTACTAGCGGGGGGCCAAGGGGGTGAGCAGTTCTTC

j_gene: TRBJ1-1
d_gene: NA
abundance: NA
v_gene: TRBV15
CDR3aa: CATSRAKNTEAFF
CDR3nt: TGTGCCACCAGCAGAGCCAAGAACACTGAAGCTTTCTTT

j_gene: TRBJ2-1
d_gene: NA
abundance: NA
v_gene: TRBV25-1
CDR3aa: CASSDRFLNEQFF
CDR3nt: TGTGCCAGCAGTGATCGGTTTCTCAATGAGCAGTTCTTC

j_gene: TRBJ1-5
d_gene: TRBD1
abundance: NA
v_gene: TRBV4-1
CDR3aa: CASSQEPTGANQPQHF
CDR3nt: TGCGCCAGCAGCCAAGAACCCACAGGGGCAAATCAGCCCCAGCATTTT

j_gene: TRBJ1-1
d_gene: NA
abundance: NA
v_gene: TRBV6-5
CDR3aa: CASSPGVSGREAFF
CDR3nt: TGTGCCAGCAGTCCAGGCGTTTCAGGGCGTGAAGCTTTCTTT

j_gene: TRBJ2-1
d_gene: TRBD2
abundance: NA
v_gene: TRBV13
CDR3aa: CASSLGLVTSGGSSYNEQFF
CDR3nt: TGTGCCAGCAGCTTAGGCCTTGTGACTAGCGGGGGGAGCTCCTACAATGAGCAGTTCTTC

j_gene: TRBJ1-4
d_gene: NA
abundance: NA
v_gene: TRBV4-3
CDR3aa: CASSQDYPSELRFEKLFF
CDR3nt: TGCGCCAGCAGCCAAGATTATCCCTCCGAGCTCCGGTTTGAAAAACTGTTTTTT

j_gene: TRBJ1-1
d_gene: NA
abundance: NA
v_gene: TRBV4-3
CDR3aa: CASSPKRGWEAFF
CDR3nt: TGCGCCAGCAGCCCAAAGCGGGGGTGGGAAGCTTTCTTT

j_gene: TRBJ2-5
d_gene: NA
abundance: NA
v_gene: TRBV5-1
CDR3aa: CASSLEGAQYF
CDR3nt: TGCGCCAGCAGCTTGGAAGGGGCCCAGTACTTC

j_gene: TRBJ2-5
d_gene: TRBD2
abundance: NA
v_gene: TRBV19
CDR3aa: CASSGLAGGQETQYF
CDR3nt: TGTGCCAGTAGTGGACTAGCGGGGGGCCAAGAGACCCAGTACTTC

j_gene: TRBJ1-4
d_gene: NA
abundance: NA
v_gene: TRBV18
CDR3aa: CASSPRQNNEKLFF
CDR3nt: TGTGCCAGCTCACCAAGACAGAATAATGAAAAACTGTTTTTT

j_gene: TRBJ2-5
d_gene: NA
abundance: NA
v_gene: TRBV6-5
CDR3aa: CASIRGAQETQYF
CDR3nt: TGTGCCAGCATCCGGGGAGCACAAGAGACCCAGTACTTC

j_gene: TRBJ2-2
d_gene: NA
abundance: NA
v_gene: TRBV9
CDR3aa: CASSVRQLNTGELFF
CDR3nt: TGTGCCAGCAGCGTACGACAGCTGAACACCGGGGAGCTGTTTTTT